This T cell receptor (beta chain) derives from a study of blood T cell repertoires in COVID-19. On the study more broadly: In each case, the material was cDNA or gDNA derived from T cells, B-cell-depleted T cells, or PBMCs.

TCRdb keeps only in-frame clones here, not all; method: immunoSEQ multiplex PCR. The sample carries 300,000 to 400,000 clones, around 84% recorded once. The CDR3 has 17 residues. The germline V gene has CDR1 SGHAT and CDR2 FQNNGV. The V and J ends lost 5 bases and 6 bases, in that order; junction bases with no gene match: 16. This clone was recorded a few times. This TCR came from a human donor in a cohort sampled during active COVID-19. Sequenced material: peripheral blood. The rearrangement joins TRBV11-2 to TRBJ2-5; 9 bases are shared with TRBD1. This CDR3 reads CASSPPSLQTGGKTQYF. For the CDR3, the DNA is TGTGCCAGCAGCCCCCCGTCCCTACAGACAGGGGGGAAGACCCAGTACTTC.